A single sample gave rise to the 10 T cell receptor beta chains below, sequenced in a study of cytomegalovirus exposure and HLA in healthy donors. The study ran its PCR with 60 Vbeta and 13 Jbeta primers. The protocol was immunoSEQ multiplex PCR, while the TCRdb copy is restricted to in-frame clones and leaves out a portion. The top ten clones hold about 2.3% of a sample with over 130,000 clones, about four fifths of them seen once. Sequenced sample: PBMCs. Receptors originate from a male donor in good health and CMV-seronegative.

This clone has a single count. This chain connects TRBV7-8 to TRBJ2-7, with a tentative D call TRBD2 (6 bases). V shed 2 bases and J shed 0 bases, with 11 bases lying between them. The CDR3 is 15 residues long. CDR1 is SGHVS, CDR2 FQNEAQ, per germline. The CDR3 loop reads CASSLFSGHSYEQYF. CDR3 sequence (DNA): TGTGCCAGCAGCTTATTTAGCGGACACTCCTACGAGCAGTACTTC.

The chain uses TRBV5-6 and TRBJ1-1; possibly TRBD1 for D (5 bases). V lost 8 bases, J lost 3 bases, and 11 bases lay in between. The CDR3 runs 12 residues. Germline V gives CDR1 SGHDT, CDR2 YYEEEE. The CDR3 loop reads CASGLGDTEAFF. The DNA of the CDR3 is TGTGCCAGTGGGTTAGGGGACACTGAAGCTTTCTTT.

A few counts support this clone. CDR3 DNA sequence: TGTGCCAGCCTAGCGGAGGGTGACAGCGGGGAGCTGTTTTTT. Its protein is CASLAEGDSGELFF. The chain has TRBV2 and TRBJ2-2; 7 bases are a match to TRBD2. The trim removed 8 bases at V and 7 bases at J, leaving 10 bases unmatched. The CDR3 loop spans 14 amino acids. Germline V gives CDR1 SNHLY, CDR2 FYNNEI.

This rearrangement joins TRBV5-1 to TRBJ2-1; 9 nucleotides agree with TRBD2. Looked up from germline, CDR1 is SGHRS and CDR2 is YFSETQ. Trimming took 1 base from V and 8 from J; bases not matched to a gene: 7. The CDR3 has 15 amino acids. In nucleotides, the CDR3 is TGCGCCAGCAGCTTGCGGCTAGCGGGACCGGATGAGCAGTTCTTC. It encodes CASSLRLAGPDEQFF.

The chain recombines TRBV30 with TRBJ2-3, with TRBD2 as a possible D gene (6 bases). Germline V gene sequence: CDR1 GTSNPN, CDR2 SVGIG (reference sequence). Trimming shortened V by 3 bases and J by 6 bases, and 10 bases separated the two germline ends. The CDR3 covers 12 residues. Here the CDR3 reads CAWSSTSDTQYF. DNA for the CDR3: TGTGCCTGGAGCTCTACTAGCGATACGCAGTATTTT.

The J gene is TRBJ2-3, the V gene TRBV4-3; perhaps TRBD2 as D (6 bases). This CDR3 comprises 13 residues. The germline V gene encodes CDR1 LGHNA and CDR2 YSLEER. Between the trimmed V and J ends, which lost 0 bases and 10 bases, there was a span of 11 bases. The CDR3 DNA reads TGCGCCAGCAGCCAAGATCTGGGAGGTCCGCAGTATTTT. Protein product: CASSQDLGGPQYF.

V usage is TRBV11-2 and J usage is TRBJ1-1; D might be TRBD1 (5 bases). The CDR3 is 13 residues long. Germline V CDR1 and CDR2: SGHAT, FQNNGV. V was clipped by 5 bases and J by 1 base, with 8 bases between them. The CDR3 nucleotides are TGTGCCAGCAGCGGCAGGGCGAACACTGAAGCTTTCTTT. Translation gives CASSGRANTEAFF.

Details on this clone: The sample carries other DNA sequences with the same CDR3. This chain joins TRBV14 and TRBJ2-7; TRBD2 agrees at 7 bases. Germline lookup yields CDR1 SGHDN and CDR2 FVKESK. V lost 1 base, J lost 2 bases, and 5 bases stayed unmatched. The CDR3 runs 15 residues. As DNA, the CDR3 is TGTGCCAGCAGCCAAGTTAGAGGGAGGGCCTACGAGCAGTACTTC. Translating it yields CASSQVRGRAYEQYF.

This chain connects TRBV19 to TRBJ2-7; D is undetermined. This CDR3 spans 12 amino acids. V lost 2 bases and J lost 5, with 7 bases in between. The germline gives CDR1 LNHDA, CDR2 SQIVND (reference sequence). The CDR3 DNA sequence: TGTGCCAGTAGTATACCCTCGGACGAGCAGTACTTC. Translation: CASSIPSDEQYF.

The chain recombines TRBV19 with TRBJ1-4; possible D gene TRBD1, 5 bases. Trimming cost V 11 bases and J 6 bases, with 13 bases left between them. Per germline, CDR1 LNHDA and CDR2 SQIVND (reference sequence). The CDR3 is made up of 12 amino acids. CDR3 in amino acids: CAAQGVDEKLFF. The CDR3 DNA reads as TGTGCCGCCCAAGGGGTGGATGAAAAACTGTTTTTT.